The 23 T cell receptor beta chains below were found in one sample sequenced in a study of T-cell memory formation after mild COVID-19. TCRdb fed the 5' RACE reads into MiXCR, producing one record per CDR3 protein. The table lists around 450,000 distinct CDR3 sequences, around 18% of them singletons. What was sequenced was PBMCs or a T cell subset sorted from them (not recorded which). All receptors derive from an adult woman who had mild COVID-19 (a few samples of this study predate the infection). Cell type and time point are not known.

The genes are TRBV12-3 or TRBV12-4 and TRBJ1-1; the match to TRBD1 covers 8 bases. This CDR3 contains 13 residues. V shed 8 bases and J 8 bases; nucleotides not matched to a gene: 10. In DNA form, the CDR3 reads TGTGCCAGCGCAATTCTCGGACAGGGCGAAGCTTTCTTT. Its protein is CASAILGQGEAFF.

J is TRBJ2-2 and V is TRBV13; D is possibly TRBD2 (6 bases). The CDR3 sequence is 17 residues long. Trimming stripped 0 bases from V and 0 bases from J, with 11 bases between. In germline, CDR1 is PRHDT, CDR2 FYEKMQ (reference sequence). The CDR3 DNA reads as TGTGCCAGCAGCTTAGGTGGGGGGTTCGCGAACACCGGGGAGCTGTTTTTT. Its translation: CASSLGGGFANTGELFF. The variable domain in full, with the rest retrieved from reference TRBV13 and TRBJ2-2, is AAGVIQSPRHLIKEKRETATLKCYPIPRHDTVYWYQQGPGQDPQFLISFYEKMQSDKGSIPDRFSAQQFSDYHSELNMSSLELGDSALYFCASSLGGGFANTGELFFGEGSRLTVL.

The chain couples TRBV5-6 to TRBJ1-5, with D perhaps matching TRBD1 (5 bases). Trimming took 1 base from V and 0 from J, leaving 8 bases between them. The CDR3 has 15 amino acids. Germline lookup yields CDR1 SGHDT and CDR2 YYEEEE. CDR3 nucleotide sequence: TGTGCCAGCAGCTTGTCCGGGGCTAGCAATCAGCCCCAGCATTTT. Residues: CASSLSGASNQPQHF. The variable domain in full, completed from reference TRBV5-6 and TRBJ1-5, reads DAGVTQSPTHLIKTRGQQVTLRCSPKSGHDTVSWYQQALGQGPQFIFQYYEEEERQRGNFPDRFSGHQFPNYSSELNVNALLLGDSALYLCASSLSGASNQPQHFGDGTRLSIL.

The V call is TRBV9, the J call TRBJ1-1, with 9 bases matching TRBD1. From germline, CDR1 is SGDLS and CDR2 YYNGEE. The CDR3 has 15 amino acids. V gave up 3 bases and J gave up 4 bases; unmatched junction bases: 7. CDR3 residues: CASSGRQGVGTEAFF. The CDR3 nucleotides read TGTGCCAGCAGCGGAAGACAGGGGGTGGGCACTGAAGCTTTCTTT.

The V call is TRBV7-2, the J call TRBJ1-5, with TRBD1 matching over 12 bases. Germline V CDR1 and CDR2: SGHTA, FQGNSA. J gave up 6 bases and V 3 bases, and 9 bases lay outside the gene matches. This CDR3 is 17 amino acids long. The CDR3 DNA reads as TGTGCCAGCAGCTTTGCCGGGACAGGGGGCTTGAGTCAGCCCCAGCATTTT. Residues: CASSFAGTGGLSQPQHF. Variable domain in full (rest from reference TRBV7-2 and TRBJ1-5): GAGVSQSPSNKVTEKGKDVELRCDPISGHTALYWYRQSLGQGLEFLIYFQGNSAPDKSGLPSDRFSAERTGGSVSTLTIQRTQQEDSAVYLCASSFAGTGGLSQPQHFGDGTRLSIL.

This clonotype was seen more than once but under ten times. The chain links TRBV30 to TRBJ1-2; D remains ambiguous. Deletions cut 0 bases from V and 5 bases from J, with 16 bases between. The length of the CDR3 is 15 residues. Germline CDR1 GTSNPN, CDR2 SVGIG (reference sequence). CDR3 protein: CAWSVLSPDGYGYTF. DNA for the CDR3: TGTGCCTGGAGTGTACTTAGTCCTGATGGATATGGCTACACCTTC.

This sequence joins TRBV6-1 and TRBJ1-1; a weak D match, TRBD1 (6 bases). This CDR3 contains 14 residues. The V end was cut by 4 bases, the J end by 6 bases, with 15 bases between. Looked up from germline, CDR1 is MNHNS and CDR2 is SASEGT. CDR3 loop: CASSGQVVSAEAFF. The CDR3 DNA reads as TGTGCCAGCAGTGGACAGGTCGTGTCCGCTGAAGCTTTCTTT.

Only a few counts were recorded for this clonotype. The chain combines TRBV2 with TRBJ1-5; D may be TRBD1 (5 bases). This CDR3 is built from 14 residues. V shed 3 bases and J shed 2 bases, with 8 bases lying between them. Per germline, CDR1 SNHLY and CDR2 FYNNEI. CDR3 nucleotides: TGTGCCAGCAGTGAGGGGCGGGGCAATCAGCCCCAGCATTTT. Protein: CASSEGRGNQPQHF.

This rearrangement joins TRBV6-5 to TRBJ1-1; 7 bases fit TRBD1. The CDR3 is 12 residues long. Germline lookup yields CDR1 MNHEY and CDR2 SVGAGI. CDR3 DNA: TGTGCTACCGGAGGGGGCGGCACTGAAGCTTTCTTT. Residues: CATGGGGTEAFF.

The chain uses TRBV7-9 and TRBJ1-2, with 8 bases fitting TRBD1. The germline V gene has CDR1 SEHNR and CDR2 FQNEAQ (reference sequence). V gave up 0 bases and J gave up 4 bases; unmatched junction bases: 4. This CDR3 has 15 residues. CDR3: CASSLADRGGYGYTF. The CDR3 nucleotides are TGTGCCAGCAGCTTAGCAGACAGGGGCGGCTATGGCTACACCTTC.

The chain recombines TRBV2 with TRBJ1-1; D gene uncertain. Germline V gives CDR1 SNHLY, CDR2 FYNNEI. The length of the CDR3 is 14 residues. Between the trimmed V and J ends, which lost 5 bases and 10 bases, there was a span of 20 bases. The CDR3 reads CASSLGEGAGRAFF. CDR3 nucleotide sequence: TGTGCCAGCAGTCTAGGTGAGGGCGCCGGGAGAGCTTTCTTT.

The chain uses TRBV7-8 and TRBJ1-5, with no clear D. Germline loops: CDR1 SGHVS, CDR2 FQNEAQ. Deletions cut 5 bases from V and 1 base from J, with 15 bases between. The CDR3 loop spans 16 amino acids. This CDR3 is CASSLGWGGSNQPQHF. CDR3 nucleotide sequence: TGTGCCAGCAGCCTAGGGTGGGGAGGAAGCAATCAGCCCCAGCATTTT.

A few counts support this clonotype. The chain uses TRBV6-2 or TRBV6-3 and TRBJ2-1; D ambiguous. V was clipped by 6 bases and J by 3 bases, with 3 bases between them. Looked up from germline, CDR1 is MNHEY and CDR2 is SVGEGT. CDR3 length equals 11 residues. This CDR3 is CASRLYNEQFF. The DNA of the CDR3 is TGTGCCAGCAGGCTCTACAATGAGCAGTTCTTC.

V is TRBV19 and J is TRBJ2-7; D might be TRBD2 (6 bases). V lost 8 bases and J 0 bases, leaving 11 bases between the germline ends. The length of the CDR3 is 13 residues. Germline CDR1 reads LNHDA; CDR2 reads SQIVND (reference sequence). The chain's CDR3 is CASGEVLSYEQYF. The CDR3 bases are TGTGCCAGTGGGGAGGTTCTCTCCTACGAGCAGTACTTC.

This clonotype was counted at least ten times. This chain uses TRBV18 with TRBJ2-3, with D possibly TRBD1 on 6 matching bases. From germline, CDR1 is KGHSH and CDR2 LQKENI. The ends were cut back, 3 bases at V and 3 bases at J, with 10 bases in the middle. This CDR3 spans 14 amino acids. The CDR3 region has the DNA TGTGCCAGCTCACCTTCACAGGGAACAGATACGCAGTATTTT. Its protein is CASSPSQGTDTQYF.

This sequence joins TRBV5-1 and TRBJ2-1, with 16 bases matching TRBD2. This CDR3 contains 15 residues. Germline CDR1 is SGHRS and CDR2 is YFSETQ. Unmatched junction bases numbered 3, after V lost 4 bases and J lost 8 bases. CDR3 nucleotides: TGCGCCAGCAGCCCCGGGACTAGCGGGGGGGATGAGCAGTTCTTC. Translation: CASSPGTSGGDEQFF.

This chain uses TRBV6-1 with TRBJ1-2, with D uncertain. V gave up 2 bases and J gave up 8 bases, with 9 bases separating them. Germline-derived CDR1 and CDR2 are MNHNS and SASEGT. This CDR3 is built from 12 residues. In DNA, the CDR3 is TGTGCCAGCAGTGAACTTTCCGAGGGCTACACCTTC. It specifies CASSELSEGYTF.

The chain combines TRBV7-2 with TRBJ1-1; TRBD1 aligns across 7 bases. J was trimmed by 1 base and V by 5 bases; bases with no gene match: 4. Germline V gene sequence: CDR1 SGHTA, CDR2 FQGNSA. The length of the CDR3 is 14 residues. The DNA of the CDR3 is TGTGCCAGCAGCCTGACAGGGAAGAACACTGAAGCTTTCTTT. Translating gives CASSLTGKNTEAFF.

V usage is TRBV10-3 and J usage is TRBJ1-6, with D perhaps matching TRBD1 (5 bases). Germline V gene lookup returns CDR1 ENHRY and CDR2 SYGVKD. The V gene lost 5 bases and the J gene lost 5 bases, with 10 bases spanning the gap. The CDR3 covers 14 residues. CDR3 sequence: CAISRQGNNSPLHF. The CDR3 nucleotides read TGTGCCATCAGTCGGCAGGGAAATAATTCACCCCTCCACTTT.

This chain connects TRBV19 to TRBJ2-7, with D possibly being TRBD1 or TRBD2 (6 bases each). The CDR3 spans 14 residues. Trimming shortened V by 7 bases and J by 9 bases, and 22 bases separated the two germline ends. Germline V gene data show CDR1 as LNHDA and CDR2 as SQIVND (reference sequence). The CDR3 is CASTAGTGGQAQYF. CDR3 coding DNA: TGTGCCAGTACTGCTGGGACCGGGGGACAAGCGCAGTACTTC.

This chain uses TRBV6-5 with TRBJ2-2, with D perhaps matching TRBD1 (5 bases). This CDR3 region has 15 residues. Germline V lookup: CDR1 MNHEY, CDR2 SVGAGI. V shed 2 bases and J shed 2 bases, with 9 bases lying between them. CDR3 region: CASSYEQGNTGELFF. The CDR3 region has the DNA TGTGCCAGCAGTTACGAGCAGGGAAACACCGGGGAGCTGTTTTTT.

This clonotype occurred many times. V and J are TRBV11-2 and TRBJ2-1; D possibly corresponds to TRBD2 (6 bases). There are 15 residues in the CDR3. CDR1 is SGHAT and CDR2 is FQNNGV in the germline V gene. Deletions cut 5 bases from V and 0 bases from J, with 11 bases between. CDR3 in amino acids: CASSGSGGSYNEQFF. DNA for the CDR3: TGTGCCAGCAGCGGTAGCGGAGGCTCCTACAATGAGCAGTTCTTC.

This clonotype was seen a few times. The genes are TRBV19 and TRBJ2-1; either TRBD1 or TRBD2 may supply D (6 bases each). The CDR3 spans 15 residues. Trimming took off 6 bases at V and 0 bases at J, with 12 bases between the two ends. Germline CDR1 is LNHDA and CDR2 is SQIVND (reference sequence). CDR3 bases: TGTGCCAGTAGCGGTAAGGGGGGCTCCTACAATGAGCAGTTCTTC. Protein: CASSGKGGSYNEQFF.